This TCR beta chain was retrieved from a study of metastatic and nonmetastatic thyroid tumors. Study summary: Thyroid patients, malignant and benign, had repertoires compared across blood and tumor or nodule tissue. Findings and limits, study-wide: Within blood and tumor, benign nodules reportedly had significantly lower TCR beta diversity than malignant thyroid tumors did.

No treatment of any kind had been given to any patient before thyroid surgery. Original handling: The authors used CDR3 differences across clinicopathological groups to build a distant-metastasis classifier for papillary thyroid cancer. TCRdb used MiXCR to call clones anew from the PCR reads. The V and J calls and clone size are TCRdb's, not the authors'. This sample carries about 40,000 clones, roughly a sixth of them seen once, and the ten largest clones take over 3.5%. The CDR3 covers 17 residues. The V end lost 0 bases, the J end lost 0 bases, and 12 bases lay between the germline ends. Germline V gene lookup returns CDR1 MGHRA and CDR2 YSYEKL. This clone was counted at least ten times. The antigen remains undetermined.

This sequence originates from a female donor with papillary thyroid cancer or a benign thyroid nodule (not recorded which). Some clones in this sample may be carry-over from other donors' samples. The rearrangement links TRBV4-1 to TRBJ2-1; possibly TRBD1 for D (6 bases). Sequences were obtained from blood. CDR3 protein: CASSQEGAGHSYNEQFF. DNA for the CDR3: TGCGCCAGCAGCCAAGAGGGGGCAGGGCACTCCTACAATGAGCAGTTCTTC.